The present T cell receptor beta chain was sequenced within a study of blood T cell repertoires in COVID-19. Study at large: Acute and convalescent COVID-19 samples came from the United States, Italy and Spain. T cells, B-cell-depleted T cells, or PBMCs provided the cDNA or gDNA that served as material.

In the original analysis: Estimation of nucleated cell counts was performed using reference gene primer amplification. The protocol was immunoSEQ multiplex PCR, while the TCRdb copy is restricted to in-frame clones and leaves out a portion. V, J and clone size were drawn from that table, and D and trimming were deduced from the DNA. Among 150,000 to 200,000 clones listed, about 86% were seen once. This clone appeared once. Just one base apart from a much larger clone, this may be a read error. The CDR3 is 15 residues long. CDR1 is SQVTM and CDR2 is ANQGSEA in the germline V gene. The ends lost 0 bases at V and 4 bases at J; junction bases unmatched: 4.

The receptor's source is a man over 45 with active or convalescent COVID-19. The sample taken for sequencing was peripheral blood. The chain has TRBV29-1 and TRBJ2-2; TRBD2 matches at 8 bases. This chain's CDR3 is CSVEDGRGGTGELFF. For the CDR3, the DNA is TGCAGCGTTGAAGACGGGAGGGGGGGCACCGGGGAGCTGTTTTTT.